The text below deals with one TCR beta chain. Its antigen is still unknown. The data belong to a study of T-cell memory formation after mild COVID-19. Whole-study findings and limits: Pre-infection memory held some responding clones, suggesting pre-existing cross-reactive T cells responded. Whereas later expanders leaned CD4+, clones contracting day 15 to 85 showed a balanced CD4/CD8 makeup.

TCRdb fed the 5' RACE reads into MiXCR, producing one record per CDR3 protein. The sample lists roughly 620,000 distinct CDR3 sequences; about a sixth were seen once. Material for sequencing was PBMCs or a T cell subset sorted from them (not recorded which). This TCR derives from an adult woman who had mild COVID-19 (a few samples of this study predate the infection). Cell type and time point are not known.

CDR3 DNA sequence: TGTGCCAGCAGCCAGGCGGGACAGGGGAAGGAGACCCAGTACTTC. Protein sequence: CASSQAGQGKETQYF. The chain recombines TRBV4-2 with TRBJ2-5; 10 positions agree with TRBD1. Germline V gene lookup returns CDR1 LGHNA and CDR2 YNFKEQ. This CDR3 is 15 amino acids long. Trimming removed 3 bases from V and 5 bases from J; junction bases left unmatched: 6.